This T cell receptor (beta chain) was sequenced for a study of blood T cell repertoires in COVID-19. About the research overall: Donors in the United States, Italy and Spain gave samples during acute or convalescent COVID-19. PBMCs, B-cell-depleted T cells, or T cells were the source of the cDNA or gDNA that made up the material.

Per the original methods: Reference gene primer amplification in the assay estimated nucleated cell counts. Produced via immunoSEQ multiplex PCR; TCRdb's table is partial and in-frame only. V and J calls and clone size come straight from that table; D and trimming were deduced from the DNA. This table has approximately 300,000 clones, around 88% appearing once. CDR3 length: 15 residues. The germline gives CDR1 SGHAT, CDR2 FQNNGV. The ends were cut back, 1 base at V and 3 bases at J, with 13 bases in the middle. The sequenced sample consisted of peripheral blood. The rearrangement joins TRBV11-2 to TRBJ2-7; D is unclear. This receptor was obtained from a man aged 30-40 years with acute or convalescent COVID-19. CDR3 region: CASSLVVTPNYEQYF. For the CDR3, the DNA is TGTGCCAGCAGCTTAGTTGTGACTCCTAACTACGAGCAGTACTTC. The full variable domain, completed using reference TRBV11-2 and TRBJ2-7, is EAGVAQSPRYKIIEKRQSVAFWCNPISGHATLYWYQQILGQGPKLLIQFQNNGVVDDSQLPKDRFSAERLKGVDSTLKIQPAKLEDSAVYLCASSLVVTPNYEQYFGPGTRLTVT.